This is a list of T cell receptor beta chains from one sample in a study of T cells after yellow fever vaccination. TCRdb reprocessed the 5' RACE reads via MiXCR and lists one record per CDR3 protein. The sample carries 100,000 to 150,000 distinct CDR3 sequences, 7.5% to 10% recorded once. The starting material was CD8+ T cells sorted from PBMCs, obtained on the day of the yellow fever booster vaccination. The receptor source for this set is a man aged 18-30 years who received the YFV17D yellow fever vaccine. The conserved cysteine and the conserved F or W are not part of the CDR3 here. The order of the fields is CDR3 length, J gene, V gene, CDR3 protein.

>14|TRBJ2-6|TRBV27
ASSLQVPSGANVLT
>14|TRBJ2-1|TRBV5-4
ASSLGRGGLNNEQF
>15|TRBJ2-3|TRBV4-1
ASSQSPTSGGSDTQY
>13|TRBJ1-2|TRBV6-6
ASSYLGTGGGGYT
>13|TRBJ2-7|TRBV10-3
AISELGTFSYEQY
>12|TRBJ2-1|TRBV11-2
ASSGDITYNEQF
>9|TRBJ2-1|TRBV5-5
ASSFSLEQF
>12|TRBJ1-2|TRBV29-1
SVAQGAAYYGYT
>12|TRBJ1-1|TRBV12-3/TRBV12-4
ASSLQGGDTEAF
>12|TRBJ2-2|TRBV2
ASSPNGGTGELF
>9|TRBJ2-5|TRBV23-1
ALRTGGTQY
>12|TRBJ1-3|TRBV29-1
SVEAGPTGNTIY
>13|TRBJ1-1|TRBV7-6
ASSLKATGDTEAF
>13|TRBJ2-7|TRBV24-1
ATSESGTVSYEQY
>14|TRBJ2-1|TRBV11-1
ASSPTGDQHGGEQF
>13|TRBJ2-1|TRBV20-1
SAQSGTSIPNEQF
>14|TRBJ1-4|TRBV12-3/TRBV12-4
ASSPLGFATNEKLF
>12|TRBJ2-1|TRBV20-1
SARDTVSYNEQF
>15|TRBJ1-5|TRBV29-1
SVEDLIDREKGGSQH
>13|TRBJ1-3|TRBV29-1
SAVGTPDSGNTIY
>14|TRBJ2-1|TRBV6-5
ASGGKLAGGAYEQF
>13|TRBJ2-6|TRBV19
ASTPGGNWANVLT
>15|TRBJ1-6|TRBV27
ASSPGTASSYNSPLH
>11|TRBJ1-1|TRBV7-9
ASSFGTADEAF
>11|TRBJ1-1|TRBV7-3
ASSLSANTEAF
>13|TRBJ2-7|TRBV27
ASSSPETGTYEQY
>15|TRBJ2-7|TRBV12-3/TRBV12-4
ASSLAGGQGNPYEQY
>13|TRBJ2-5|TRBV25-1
ASSEWDRGEETQY
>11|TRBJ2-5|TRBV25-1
ASSGTVQETQY
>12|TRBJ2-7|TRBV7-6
ASTPGRGSAEQY
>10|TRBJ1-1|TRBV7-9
AARAGDTEAF
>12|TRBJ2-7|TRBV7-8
ASSLADLAYEQY
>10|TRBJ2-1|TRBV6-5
ASSEGGFEQF
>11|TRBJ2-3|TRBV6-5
ASSYSGSDTQY
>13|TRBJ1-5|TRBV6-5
ASSIGTGGNQPQH
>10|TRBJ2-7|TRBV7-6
ASSFSGYEQY
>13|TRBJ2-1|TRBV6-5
ASSYSQGRTDEQF
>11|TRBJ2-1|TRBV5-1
ASSLVGINEQF
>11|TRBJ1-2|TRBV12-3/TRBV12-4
ASSQGLSYGYT
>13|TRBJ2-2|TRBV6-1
ASSEPRGRTGELF
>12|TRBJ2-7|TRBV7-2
ASSLPSGANEQY
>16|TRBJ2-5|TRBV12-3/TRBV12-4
ASSSSLGGTATRETQY
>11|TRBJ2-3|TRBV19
ASSIVSSDTQY
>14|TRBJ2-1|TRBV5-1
ASSQVQAGAYNEQF
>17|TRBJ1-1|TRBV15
ATSRDRSDIGTRSTEAF
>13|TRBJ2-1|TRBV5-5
ASSQGPSSGNEQF
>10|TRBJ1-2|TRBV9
ASMGALYGYT
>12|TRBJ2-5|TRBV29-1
SVEVSGSQETQY
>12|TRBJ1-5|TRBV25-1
ASSDRSGAQPQH
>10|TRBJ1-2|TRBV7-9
ASSLDRIGYT
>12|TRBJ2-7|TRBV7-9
ASSLGTVSYEQY
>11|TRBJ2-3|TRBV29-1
SVDYTGTDTQY
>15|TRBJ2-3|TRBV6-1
ASRLPSGSGGADTQY
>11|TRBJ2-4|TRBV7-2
ASSHGQGKIQY